These 4 T cell receptor beta chains were sequenced from one sample in a study of T cell changes during pregnancy in multiple sclerosis. Measured with immunoSEQ multiplex PCR; TCRdb has only the in-frame clones, and not every one. The repertoire holds around 57,000 clones, with about 92% as singletons. Sequenced here: peripheral blood, sampled in the third trimester of pregnancy. These TCRs come from a female donor in good health, enrolled as a control in a pregnancy study.

The chain's CDR3 is CASSLVGSGTGELFF. The CDR3 coding sequence is TGTGCCAGCAGCTTAGTGGGTAGCGGCACCGGGGAGCTGTTTTTT. The chain carries TRBV11-3 and TRBJ2-2, with D tentatively TRBD2 (6 bases). The ends were cut back, 1 base at V and 4 bases at J, with 10 bases in the middle. This CDR3 spans 15 amino acids. Germline values: CDR1 SGHNT, CDR2 YENEEA.

This chain connects TRBV6-1 to TRBJ2-5; D not certain. The germline gives CDR1 MNHNS, CDR2 SASEGT. This CDR3 is 12 amino acids long. Trimming shortened V by 7 bases and J by 7 bases, and 13 bases separated the two germline ends. CDR3 residues: CASTLKPGTQYF. The DNA of the CDR3 is TGTGCCAGCACCCTAAAGCCAGGGACCCAGTACTTC.

This clone showed up just once. The V call is TRBV6-5, the J call TRBJ2-7, with D uncertain. Germline CDR1 and CDR2: MNHEY and SVGAGI. The germline V and J ends were trimmed by 6 bases and 3 bases, with 12 bases remaining between them. The CDR3 sequence is 13 residues long. The CDR3 nucleotides are TGTGCCAGCAGACCCGCAGGCTACTACGAGCAGTACTTC. Translated, it gives CASRPAGYYEQYF.

The chain links TRBV14 to TRBJ2-7; TRBD2 matches 8 bases. This CDR3 spans 16 amino acids. The J segment lost 3 bases and the V segment lost 4 bases, leaving 11 bases of the junction unmatched. Germline V gene lookup returns CDR1 SGHDN and CDR2 FVKESK. Here the CDR3 DNA reads TGTGCCAGCAGCCCGGGGAACAGCGGGAGACTCTACGAGCAGTACTTC. As protein: CASSPGNSGRLYEQYF.